This T cell receptor (beta chain) was captured in a study of shared clonotypes between healthy human individuals. Study outcomes and limitations: It was the few donors that limited the genetic and exposure-history diversity represented. Depth was large, yet rarefaction showed that sorted-subset sequencing was incomplete.

The germline gives CDR1 SGHTS, CDR2 YDEGEE. The V segment lost 0 bases and the J segment 6 bases; nucleotides outside the gene matches: 1. The CDR3 is 15 residues long. This clone has more than one count but fewer than ten. Its target is not known. Clones were read by immunoSEQ multiplex PCR, and TCRdb kept only the in-frame ones, dropping some. The data show 2 million to 2.5 million clones, with approximately 94% seen just once and roughly 0.13% held by the top ten. This chain uses TRBV5-8 with TRBJ1-6, with 9 bases lining up with TRBD1. The clonotype comes from a man younger than 30 in good health. Sequencing input: naive CD4+ T cells sorted from blood. Subset in this sample: CD45RA+ positively selected. DNA of the CDR3: TGTGCCAGCAGCTTGGGACAGGGGGGTAATTCACCCCTCCACTTT. This encodes CASSLGQGGNSPLHF.